Below are 16 T cell receptor beta chains sequenced from a single sample in a study of STAT3 mutations in large granular lymphocyte leukemia (dated 2019 in TCRdb). Antigens of these TCRs are unknown. Receptors were amplified or captured by the immunoSEQ multiplex PCR assay. Entries here come from immuneACCESS through TCRdb and include only in-frame sequences with V and J called. Some clones fail to appear in such tables; in the studies checked, an unresolved V gene covers under half of the shortfall, and the cause of the remainder is unknown. A total of about 10,000 clones appear in this sample, approximately 90% of them only once. 37% of the sample rests with the top ten. What the research found in general, with its limitations: Every T-LGLL patient showed at least one immunodominant TCRbeta clonotype, and about half showed multiple immunodominant subclonotypes.

Input material: peripheral blood mononuclear cells. The receptors were sampled from a man in his fifties or sixties with T-cell large granular lymphocyte leukemia. Some clones in this sample may be carry-over from other donors' samples. The age is the age at diagnosis.

The chain couples TRBV9 to TRBJ2-2; D not resolved. This CDR3 region has 14 residues. The germline gives CDR1 SGDLS, CDR2 YYNGEE. Trimming removed 3 bases from V and 5 bases from J, with 11 bases in between. The DNA for the CDR3 is TGTGCCAGCAGCGACCGAATGTTTACCGGGGAGCTGTTTTTT. Residues: CASSDRMFTGELFF.

The table lists this clone with a count of one. V usage is TRBV25-1 and J usage is TRBJ2-1; TRBD2 aligns across 8 bases. CDR1 is MGHDK and CDR2 is SYGVNS in the germline V gene. After removal of 6 bases from V and 0 bases from J, the junction contained 13 bases not matched to a gene. The CDR3 runs to 18 residues. CDR3 residues: CASSGGDSRPSSYNEQFF. The DNA for the CDR3 is TGTGCCAGCAGCGGGGGGGACTCCCGACCGAGCTCCTACAATGAGCAGTTCTTC.

The gene calls are TRBV30 and TRBJ2-3; 7 nucleotides agree with TRBD2. With 1 base clipped from V and 4 bases from J, the junction kept 2 bases outside the gene matches. The CDR3 loop spans 13 amino acids. Per the germline V gene, CDR1 is GTSNPN and CDR2 is SVGIG (reference sequence). The CDR3 here is CAWSGGRADTQYF. The CDR3, as DNA: TGTGCCTGGAGTGGGGGGAGGGCAGATACGCAGTATTTT.

V and J are TRBV14 and TRBJ2-3, with 9 positions matching TRBD2. Germline V gene sequence: CDR1 SGHDN, CDR2 FVKESK. The CDR3 is 15 amino acids. V shed 0 bases and J 15 bases; nucleotides not matched to a gene: 13. The CDR3 protein is CASSQDLASGTPPYF. CDR3 DNA: TGTGCCAGCAGCCAAGATCTGGCTAGCGGGACCCCTCCATATTTT.

The rearrangement joins TRBV28 to TRBJ2-1; TRBD1 or TRBD2 may be the D gene (6 bases each). The CDR3 is 17 residues long. Germline loops: CDR1 MDHEN, CDR2 SYDVKM. V shed 3 bases and J shed 9 bases, with 24 bases lying between them. CDR3 protein: CASSFDGRIVEGGEQFF. As DNA, the CDR3 is TGTGCCAGCAGTTTTGACGGCCGAATCGTGGAGGGGGGTGAGCAGTTCTTC.

The chain carries TRBV5-1 and TRBJ1-1; 9 nucleotides match TRBD1. Looked up from germline, CDR1 is SGHRS and CDR2 is YFSETQ. The CDR3 runs to 15 residues. Losses at the gene ends were 3 bases for V and 1 base for J; bases not matched to a gene: 4. The CDR3 region is CASSSQGARNTEAFF. CDR3 bases: TGCGCCAGCAGCTCACAGGGGGCGCGGAACACTGAAGCTTTCTTT.

This clone was detected only once. V is TRBV5-6 and J is TRBJ2-1; the match to TRBD2 covers 12 bases. With 0 bases clipped from V and 8 bases from J, the junction kept 6 bases outside the gene matches. The CDR3 length is 16 residues. Germline lookup yields CDR1 SGHDT and CDR2 YYEEEE. The CDR3, as DNA: TGTGCCAGCAGCTTGGGGTCTAGCGGGAGGGGGCATGAGCAGTTCTTC. It yields the protein CASSLGSSGRGHEQFF.

The chain uses TRBV25-1 and TRBJ2-5; D may match TRBD1 or TRBD2 (6 bases each). V was trimmed by 2 bases and J by 5 bases, leaving 15 bases between them. Germline CDR1 and CDR2: MGHDK and SYGVNS. The length of the CDR3 is 15 residues. This CDR3 reads CASSEGGRREETQYF. The CDR3, as DNA: TGTGCCAGCAGTGAAGGGGGGCGTAGAGAGGAGACCCAGTACTTC.

V usage is TRBV7-2 and J usage is TRBJ2-7, with D maybe TRBD2 (5 bases). V was pared by 3 bases and J by 2 bases, with 8 bases between. The length of the CDR3 is 13 residues. Germline V gives CDR1 SGHTA, CDR2 FQGNSA. The CDR3 bases are TGTGCCAGCAGCTTCCTAGCAACCTACGAGCAGTACTTC. This gives the protein CASSFLATYEQYF.

The chain recombines TRBV7-3 with TRBJ2-2; 14 bases match TRBD2. This CDR3 has 17 amino acids. Germline V CDR1 and CDR2: SGHTA, FQGTGA. With 5 bases clipped from V and 5 bases from J, the junction kept 7 bases outside the gene matches. DNA for the CDR3: TGTGCCAGCAGCCCCAGGGGACTAGCGGGGGCGACCGGGGAGCTGTTTTTT. As protein: CASSPRGLAGATGELFF.

By share, this clone counts as medium-sized. The chain uses TRBV20-1 and TRBJ2-1; 9 bases agree with TRBD2. The germline V gene encodes CDR1 DFQATT and CDR2 SNEGSKA (reference sequence). The CDR3 sequence is 11 residues long. Germline trimming cut 6 bases from V and 15 bases from J; bases unmatched to any gene: 9. CDR3 DNA: TGCAGTGCCTTTCTAGCGGGGCCCTTGTTCTTC. Its translation: CSAFLAGPLFF.

The chain recombines TRBV18 with TRBJ1-2; TRBD1 matches at 7 bases. This CDR3 has 16 amino acids. From germline, CDR1 is KGHSH and CDR2 LQKENI. The trim removed 2 bases at V and 3 bases at J, leaving 9 bases unmatched. The CDR3 here is CASSPLGQARDYGYTF. CDR3 DNA: TGTGCCAGCTCACCATTAGGACAGGCGAGGGACTATGGCTACACCTTC.

This chain joins TRBV5-1 and TRBJ2-5; D gene uncertain. Germline CDR1 SGHRS, CDR2 YFSETQ. With 0 bases removed from V and 7 bases from J, the gap between germline ends came to 4 bases. The CDR3 runs 11 residues. The CDR3, as DNA: TGCGCCAGCAGCTTGGGTGTGACCCAGTACTTC. Protein: CASSLGVTQYF.

The chain recombines TRBV14 with TRBJ2-3, with D unclear. Germline V gives CDR1 SGHDN, CDR2 FVKESK. The ends were cut back, 1 base at V and 3 bases at J, with 11 bases in the middle. This CDR3 comprises 15 residues. CDR3 in DNA: TGTGCCAGCAGCCAAGTGCTACCGAGAACAGATACGCAGTATTTT. Translated, it gives CASSQVLPRTDTQYF.

This rearrangement joins TRBV30 to TRBJ2-7; unclear D gene. Trimming stripped 2 bases from V and 3 bases from J, with 5 bases between. Germline CDR1 reads GTSNPN; CDR2 reads SVGIG (reference sequence). The CDR3 is 11 residues long. The CDR3 is CAWSRNYEQYF. The DNA for the CDR3 is TGTGCCTGGAGTAGGAACTACGAGCAGTACTTC.

The table lists this clone with a few counts. The V call is TRBV5-1, the J call TRBJ1-1; D unresolved. Trimming took off 0 bases at V and 1 base at J, with 10 bases between the two ends. CDR1 is SGHRS, CDR2 YFSETQ, per germline. The CDR3 is 15 amino acids. CDR3 residues: CASSLEWGGNTEAFF. The CDR3 DNA reads as TGCGCCAGCAGCTTGGAGTGGGGAGGGAACACTGAAGCTTTCTTT.